A selection of T cell receptor beta chains follows, all from one sample in a study of shared clonotypes between healthy human individuals. Profiled with immunoSEQ multiplex PCR; TCRdb holds only in-frame clones, not every one. In the table there are roughly 2.2 million clones, 80% to 95% of which are singletons. Sequencing was performed on naive CD4+ T cells from PBMCs. The receptors come from a man younger than 35 in good health. Some clones in this sample may be carry-over from other donors' samples. CDR3s include the opening cysteine and the closing phenylalanine or tryptophan. A D gene is named only where the DNA matches it firmly. Only part of the rows carry a size: once, few, many, or a class if the clone is expanded.

clone_size	d_call	v_call	j_call	cdr3_aa	cdr3_nt
NA	NA	TRBV7-3	TRBJ2-1	CASSLGGIPYNEQFF	TGTGCCAGCAGCCTTGGTGGGATCCCCTACAATGAGCAGTTCTTC
NA	NA	TRBV7-3	TRBJ1-5	CASSLDQGKPQHF	TGTGCCAGCAGCTTAGATCAGGGCAAGCCCCAGCATTTT
NA	TRBD2	TRBV2	TRBJ2-2	CASSGGLAGGPNTGELFF	TGTGCCAGCAGCGGAGGACTAGCGGGAGGCCCTAACACCGGGGAGCTGTTTTTT
NA	NA	TRBV28	TRBJ2-7	CASSVVSGFYEQYF	TGTGCCAGCAGTGTGGTTTCGGGGTTCTACGAGCAGTACTTC
NA	TRBD1	TRBV6-5	TRBJ1-4	CASSRDRTNEKLFF	TGTGCCAGCAGTCGGGACAGGACTAATGAAAAACTGTTTTTT
NA	NA	TRBV19	TRBJ1-2	CASSIRGASGGYTF	TGTGCCAGTAGTATACGGGGGGCGTCGGGCGGCTACACCTTC
NA	NA	TRBV7-9	TRBJ1-4	CASSPFPGSRNEKLFF	TGTGCCAGCAGCCCTTTCCCGGGTTCGCGGAACGAAAAACTGTTTTTT
NA	NA	TRBV5-1	TRBJ2-7	CASSFVGENSYEQYF	TGCGCCAGCAGCTTTGTGGGGGAGAACTCCTACGAGCAGTACTTC
NA	NA	TRBV11-2	TRBJ1-2	CASSLIGIGDGYTF	TGTGCCAGCAGCTTGATTGGTATCGGGGATGGCTACACCTTC
NA	TRBD2	TRBV5-8	TRBJ2-1	CASSGGVLAGTYNEQFF	TGTGCCAGCAGCGGGGGGGTGCTAGCGGGAACCTACAATGAGCAGTTCTTC
once	NA	TRBV7-8	TRBJ2-5	CASSFFRQETQYF	TGTGCCAGCAGCTTTTTCAGGCAAGAGACCCAGTACTTC
NA	NA	TRBV7-9	TRBJ1-1	CASSLVWGSEAFF	TGTGCCAGCAGCTTAGTGTGGGGCTCTGAAGCTTTCTTT
NA	TRBD2	TRBV28	TRBJ2-1	CASSSPGGRGDNEQFF	TGTGCCAGCAGTTCCCCTGGCGGGAGGGGTGACAATGAGCAGTTCTTC
NA	TRBD1	TRBV5-6	TRBJ1-5	CASSLRTGGNQPQHF	TGTGCCAGCAGCCTCCGGACAGGGGGCAATCAGCCCCAGCATTTT
NA	NA	TRBV5-4	TRBJ1-2	CASSTVGWGGYTF	TGTGCCAGCAGCACCGTCGGATGGGGAGGCTACACCTTC
NA	NA	TRBV4-1	TRBJ1-3	CASSQDRNRGYRNTIYF	TGCGCCAGCAGCCAAGATCGGAATAGGGGCTATCGAAACACCATATATTTT
NA	TRBD1	TRBV18	TRBJ2-1	CASSPGRQGNEQFF	TGTGCCAGCTCACCAGGGCGACAGGGCAATGAGCAGTTCTTC
once	NA	TRBV7-8	TRBJ1-2	CASSDPDSWNLDYGYTF	TGTGCCAGCAGCGACCCCGACAGTTGGAATCTGGACTATGGCTACACCTTC
NA	TRBD1	TRBV28	TRBJ1-1	CASSNTPGQGDGTEAFF	TGTGCCAGCTCTAACACCCCGGGACAGGGGGATGGCACTGAAGCTTTCTTT
NA	NA	TRBV6-5	TRBJ1-1	CASSYSEIWNTEAFF	TGTGCCAGCAGTTACTCGGAAATCTGGAACACTGAAGCTTTCTTT
NA	TRBD2	TRBV5-1	TRBJ2-5	CASSFEAGVWETQYF	TGCGCCAGCAGCTTCGAGGCGGGAGTCTGGGAGACCCAGTACTTC
NA	NA	TRBV29-1	TRBJ2-1	CSVRLRGSYNEQFF	TGCAGCGTCCGGCTGAGGGGCTCCTACAATGAGCAGTTCTTC